These 8 T cell receptor beta chains came from one sample sequenced in a study of T cells in Graves' hyperthyroidism and ophthalmopathy. There were TCR beta CDR3 regions amplified from RNA transcripts. HTBI primers drove first-round RT-PCR of the TCR CDR3. MiXCR, applied by TCRdb to the multiplex PCR reads, yields one record per CDR3 protein. The table records roughly 100,000 distinct CDR3 sequences, roughly 44% of them present only once. Sequenced sample: blood. Receptors were obtained from a man aged 40-49 years with Graves' hyperthyroidism.

The genes are TRBV12-3 or TRBV12-4 and TRBJ2-3; 11 nucleotides line up with TRBD2. CDR3 length: 17 residues. V shed 3 bases, J shed 4 bases, and the junction held 9 bases outside the gene matches. The CDR3 bases are TGTGCCAGCAGTTTGGGTCTAGCGGGGGGTCGGGCAGATACGCAGTATTTT. The encoded protein is CASSLGLAGGRADTQYF.

This clonotype appeared a few times. V usage is TRBV6-6 and J usage is TRBJ1-1; D is unresolved. Germline V gives CDR1 MNHNY, CDR2 SVGAGI (reference sequence). The V end was cut by 0 bases, the J end by 8 bases, with 13 bases between. This CDR3 spans 14 amino acids. Here the CDR3 DNA reads TGTGCCAGCAGTTACTCGATTGCACAGAAGGAAGCTTTCTTT. Translating gives CASSYSIAQKEAFF.

At least ten counts were recorded for this clonotype. At one of its ends the junction is not consistent with the germline gene, which may arise from a read error. The chain recombines TRBV3-1 with TRBJ2-7; D remains unclear. The CDR3 totals 12 residues. Looked up from germline, CDR1 is LGHDT and CDR2 is YNNKEL (reference sequence). The CDR3 DNA follows: TGTGCCAGCAGCCTACAGTCCTCCGAGCAGTACTTC. This sequence encodes CASSLQSSEQYF.

About this clonotype: This clone may be a read error of a much larger clone one base away. J is TRBJ1-5 and V is TRBV10-2, with 7 bases aligning to TRBD1. Per the germline V gene, CDR1 is WSHSY and CDR2 is SAAADI. The length of the CDR3 is 17 residues. CDR3 nucleotide sequence: TGTGCCAGCAGTCACTCGGTAGGGGGCTTGGATTTGCAGCCCCAGCATTTT. Its translation: CASSHSVGGLDLQPQHF.

Worth noting for this clonotype: The conserved phenylalanine or tryptophan is not found at the CDR3 terminus, so this likely reflects a read error. This chain links TRBV9 with TRBJ2-5; TRBD2 matches at 8 bases. Trimming cost V 3 bases and J 9 bases; bases outside gene matches: 13. The CDR3 sequence is 15 residues long. Germline V gene lookup returns CDR1 SGDLS and CDR2 YYNGEE. The CDR3 coding sequence is TGTGCCAGCAGCGCCGGGTCTAGCGGGCCGTTTTCCCAGTACTCC. It yields the protein CASSAGSSGPFSQYS.

This rearrangement joins TRBV9 to TRBJ2-5; no clear D gene. CDR1 is SGDLS and CDR2 is YYNGEE in the germline V gene. Trimming removed 0 bases at V and 11 bases at J, with 2 bases between. CDR3 length: 9 amino acids. The CDR3 protein is CASSVEQYF. The CDR3 DNA is TGTGCCAGCAGCGTAGAGCAGTACTTC.

This clonotype was detected ten times or more. The rearrangement links TRBV7-6 to TRBJ2-3, with D possibly matching TRBD1 (5 bases). With 1 base removed from V and 2 bases from J, the gap between germline ends came to 13 bases. The germline V gene encodes CDR1 SGHVS and CDR2 FNYEAQ. The CDR3 contains 16 residues. CDR3 DNA: TGTGCCAGCAGCTTAGGCCCAGCGACAGACACAGATACGCAGTATTTT. Its translation is CASSLGPATDTDTQYF. The full variable domain, in which reference TRBV7-6 and TRBJ2-3 provide the parts outside the CDR3, is GAGVSQSPRYKVTKRGQDVALRCDPISGHVSLYWYRQALGQGPEFLTYFNYEAQQDKSGLPNDRFSAERPEGSISTLTIQRTEQRDSAMYRCASSLGPATDTDTQYFGPGTRLTVL.

A remark on this clonotype: This may be a read error: a much more frequent sequence differs by one nucleotide. V usage is TRBV6-5 and J usage is TRBJ2-1; D is uncertain. This CDR3 has 14 residues. CDR1 and CDR2 (germline): MNHEY, SVGAGI. The CDR3, as DNA: TGTGCCAGCAGTTACGACGGTAGCTACAAGGAGCAGTTCTTC. Its protein product is CASSYDGSYKEQFF.